The source of this T cell receptor (beta chain) is a study of B cell selection in AIRE deficiency. Regulatory T cells were sorted as CD4+CD25hiCD127low/negative cells. The trim removed 10 bases at V and 7 bases at J, leaving 5 bases unmatched. The CDR3 length is 13 residues. Germline V gene lookup returns CDR1 MNHNS and CDR2 SASEGT. The data were produced by immunoSEQ multiplex PCR, yet TCRdb's version contains in-frame clones alone and is incomplete. The sample gives 20,000 to 25,000 clones, roughly 91% of which show up once; roughly 1.5% is in the top ten. Sequencing was performed on CD4+CD25+ Tregs sorted from PBMCs. V gene TRBV6-1 combines with J gene TRBJ1-5; 12 positions match TRBD1. The clonotype originates from a human donor in good health. CDR3 nucleotide sequence: TGTGCCATCGGGACAGGGGGCGTGCAGCCCCAGCATTTT. Translation: CAIGTGGVQPQHF.